A single sample gave rise to the 5 T cell receptor beta chains below, sequenced in a study of blood T cell repertoires in COVID-19. Sequenced by immunoSEQ multiplex PCR; TCRdb stores in-frame clones only, minus some. The sample contains approximately 150,000 clones, around four fifths of which appear only once. The source material was PBMCs or T cells enriched from blood (not recorded which). These TCRs come from a woman aged 45-65 years who had recovered from COVID-19.

The chain recombines TRBV28 with TRBJ2-2; TRBD1 is a possible D gene (5 bases). The CDR3 spans 13 residues. Germline CDR1 is MDHEN and CDR2 is SYDVKM. Deletions cut 7 bases from V and 7 bases from J, with 13 bases between. The CDR3 DNA is TGTGCCAGCATTAGGGGCTTGGACGGGGAGCTGTTTTTT. It specifies CASIRGLDGELFF.

This rearrangement joins TRBV7-3 to TRBJ1-1; 10 nucleotides match TRBD1. V lost 11 bases to trimming and J lost 3 bases; unmatched junction nucleotides: 12. Germline-derived CDR1 and CDR2 are SGHTA and FQGTGA. The CDR3 contains 15 residues. The CDR3 DNA follows: TGTGCCGGAGTCGACAGGGGGCGCAAAGACACTGAAGCTTTCTTT. This gives the protein CAGVDRGRKDTEAFF.

The chain combines TRBV5-1 with TRBJ2-1; D is perhaps TRBD2 (6 bases). CDR1 is SGHRS, CDR2 YFSETQ, per germline. The CDR3 sequence is 17 residues long. V lost 3 bases to trimming and J lost 5 bases, with 21 bases between them. The DNA of the CDR3 is TGCGCCAGCAGCTCCGCCCCCCAGCGGGCGGTAAACAATGAGCAGTTCTTC. It yields the protein CASSSAPQRAVNNEQFF.

This chain connects TRBV5-1 to TRBJ2-3, with 10 bases aligning to TRBD1. Trimming cost V 4 bases and J 4 bases; bases outside gene matches: 9. CDR3 size: 16 residues. Germline CDR1 and CDR2: SGHRS and YFSETQ. The CDR3: CASSEGQGKRADTQYF. Written as DNA, the CDR3 is TGCGCCAGCAGCGAGGGACAGGGGAAGAGGGCAGATACGCAGTATTTT.

This sequence joins TRBV23-1 and TRBJ2-1; possibly TRBD1 for D (5 bases). TRBV23-1 is an ORF, with its function uncertain. V was shortened by 4 bases and J by 13 bases, with 11 bases between the two germline ends. This CDR3 is built from 11 residues. In DNA, the CDR3 is TGCGCCAGCAGTCGAACAGGTCTTCAGTTCTTC. Its protein is CASSRTGLQFF.